Following are 24 T cell receptor beta chains from one sample sequenced in a study of blood T cell repertoires in COVID-19. The table came from immunoSEQ multiplex PCR; TCRdb's copy has only in-frame clones and leaves some out. The sample shows 240,000 or so clones, less than 90% of them seen only once. Sequenced input: peripheral blood. The receptor set was obtained from a man aged 55 to 70 with acute or convalescent COVID-19.

The J gene is TRBJ2-1, the V gene TRBV7-2; D might be TRBD2 (6 bases). V was clipped by 3 bases and J by 0 bases, with 9 bases between them. Germline CDR1 SGHTA, CDR2 FQGNSA. The CDR3 length is 15 residues. DNA for the CDR3: TGTGCCAGCAGCTTCTCCGGGAGCTCCTACAATGAGCAGTTCTTC. This sequence encodes CASSFSGSSYNEQFF.

The rearrangement uses TRBV6-1 and TRBJ2-7; 9 nucleotides agree with TRBD1. Germline values: CDR1 MNHNS, CDR2 SASEGT. J was trimmed by 4 bases and V by 2 bases; bases with no gene match: 6. The CDR3 is made up of 15 amino acids. The CDR3, as DNA: TGTGCCAGCAGTGAACGGGGGACAGGGAGGTACGAGCAGTACTTC. Protein product: CASSERGTGRYEQYF.

This chain links TRBV27 with TRBJ1-5; D remains ambiguous. Trimming left V 2 bases short and J 5 bases short, with 13 bases between. This CDR3 has 15 amino acids. Germline V lookup: CDR1 MNHEY, CDR2 SMNVEV (reference sequence). The CDR3 region has the DNA TGTGCCAGCAGTTTAAGGGAGGGAAAACATCAGCCCCAGCATTTT. It codes for CASSLREGKHQPQHF.

The chain has TRBV27 and TRBJ1-5; 7 positions match TRBD1. The germline gives CDR1 MNHEY, CDR2 SMNVEV (reference sequence). The CDR3 is 14 amino acids. J lost 9 bases, V lost 3 bases, and 8 bases had no gene match. The DNA of the CDR3 is TGTGCCAGCAGTTTTTCTAAAGGGGGCTGGCCCCAGCATTTT. Its translation: CASSFSKGGWPQHF.

The rearrangement uses TRBV2 and TRBJ1-4; D possibly corresponds to TRBD1 (5 bases). From germline, CDR1 is SNHLY and CDR2 FYNNEI. The V and J ends lost 2 bases and 7 bases respectively, with 8 bases between them. The CDR3 has 13 residues. The CDR3 coding sequence is TGTGCCAGCAGTGAACAGGGTGGTGAAAAACTGTTTTTT. Translation gives CASSEQGGEKLFF.

The chain is built from TRBV19 and TRBJ2-3; 9 positions match TRBD2. After removal of 3 bases from V and 3 bases from J, the junction contained 1 base not matched to a gene. Germline lookup yields CDR1 LNHDA and CDR2 SQIVND (reference sequence). There are 14 residues in the CDR3. CDR3 DNA sequence: TGTGCCAGTAGTATGCGGGAGGGAACAGATACGCAGTATTTT. Its translation is CASSMREGTDTQYF.

This rearrangement joins TRBV5-5 to TRBJ2-7, with a tentative D call TRBD1 (5 bases). This CDR3 region has 17 residues. CDR1 and CDR2 from the germline V gene are SGHKS and YYEKEE (reference sequence). Trimming cost V 0 bases and J 1 base, with 17 bases left between them. This CDR3 reads CASSLGPGAGYSYEQYF. The CDR3, as DNA: TGTGCCAGCAGCTTGGGTCCTGGGGCAGGGTATTCCTACGAGCAGTACTTC.

This clone was seen a handful of times. The chain has TRBV29-1 and TRBJ1-1; D unresolved. Germline lookup yields CDR1 SQVTM and CDR2 ANQGSEA. This CDR3 has 11 amino acids. V shed 1 base and J shed 12 bases, with 12 bases lying between them. The CDR3 loop is CSVEGGTRTFF. The CDR3 DNA follows: TGCAGCGTTGAAGGAGGCACCCGAACTTTCTTT.

The genes are TRBV7-3 and TRBJ2-1; 7 bases match TRBD2. The length of the CDR3 is 17 residues. Germline CDR1 SGHTA, CDR2 FQGTGA. The ends lost 5 bases at V and 4 bases at J; junction bases unmatched: 14. The CDR3: CASSQGVAGVGYNEQFF. CDR3 DNA sequence: TGTGCCAGCAGCCAAGGGGTGGCGGGAGTGGGTTACAATGAGCAGTTCTTC.

The CDR3 spells CASSPGGGGGHSETEAFF. CDR3 coding DNA: TGTGCCAGCAGCCCGGGTGGGGGCGGGGGACACTCAGAGACTGAAGCTTTCTTT. V gene TRBV11-3 combines with J gene TRBJ1-1, with D perhaps matching TRBD1 (6 bases). Germline loops: CDR1 SGHNT, CDR2 YENEEA. CDR3 length: 18 residues. V shed 5 bases and J shed 5 bases, with 27 bases lying between them.

The genes are TRBV10-3 and TRBJ2-7; 12 nucleotides line up with TRBD2. Germline CDR1 is ENHRY and CDR2 is SYGVKD. Trimming at V came to 2 bases and at J to 6 bases, leaving 8 bases not matched to a gene. The CDR3 has 16 amino acids. Here the CDR3 DNA reads TGTGCCATCAGTGAGGCTAGCGGGAGGGCGACGAGCGAGCAGTACTTC. It yields the protein CAISEASGRATSEQYF.

The gene calls are TRBV5-1 and TRBJ2-1, with 8 bases identical to TRBD1. V shed 3 bases, J shed 7 bases, and the junction held 12 bases outside the gene matches. CDR3 length: 16 residues. Looked up from germline, CDR1 is SGHRS and CDR2 is YFSETQ. CDR3 nucleotides: TGCGCCAGCAGCTGGGAAGTACAGGGGGACGGGAATGAGCAGTTCTTC. Its protein is CASSWEVQGDGNEQFF.

The chain is built from TRBV10-3 and TRBJ2-5; a weak D match, TRBD1 (5 bases). The V and J ends lost 0 bases and 6 bases respectively, with 17 bases between them. The V gene's germline CDR1 is ENHRY and CDR2 SYGVKD. This CDR3 is 16 amino acids long. The CDR3 protein is CAISESTQAIPKTQYF. The CDR3 DNA reads as TGTGCCATCAGTGAGTCGACACAGGCTATCCCGAAGACCCAGTACTTC.

The V gene is TRBV7-3, the J gene TRBJ2-1; TRBD1 matches at 10 bases. CDR3 length: 15 residues. Germline CDR1 reads SGHTA; CDR2 reads FQGTGA. The J segment lost 7 bases and the V segment lost 4 bases, leaving 7 bases of the junction unmatched. The CDR3 protein is CASSYGQGEMNEQFF. The CDR3 DNA reads TGTGCCAGCAGCTACGGACAGGGGGAGATGAATGAGCAGTTCTTC.

Regarding this clone: In the same sample, other DNA sequences code for this CDR3. The chain uses TRBV7-2 and TRBJ2-1; 8 bases line up with TRBD2. CDR3 length: 15 residues. After removal of 5 bases from V and 4 bases from J, the junction contained 7 bases not matched to a gene. In germline, CDR1 is SGHTA, CDR2 FQGNSA. CDR3 nucleotide sequence: TGTGCCAGCAGCCTCCTAGCGGGTGCTTACAATGAGCAGTTCTTC. Its protein product is CASSLLAGAYNEQFF.

This clone is a singleton in its sample. The chain joins TRBV28 to TRBJ2-7; 9 bases agree with TRBD1. Trimming at V came to 5 bases and at J to 6 bases, leaving 8 bases not matched to a gene. The germline V gene has CDR1 MDHEN and CDR2 SYDVKM. CDR3 length: 14 residues. This CDR3 is CASSPGQGIGEQYF. CDR3 nucleotides: TGTGCCAGCAGTCCGGGACAGGGAATCGGCGAGCAGTACTTC.

This clone was detected only once. The rearrangement uses TRBV7-2 and TRBJ2-5, with D hard to call. The CDR3 loop spans 12 amino acids. The germline V gene has CDR1 SGHTA and CDR2 FQGNSA. Trimming removed 1 base at V and 4 bases at J, with 4 bases between. DNA of the CDR3: TGTGCCAGCAGCTTAGGGGCAGAGACCCAGTACTTC. It yields the protein CASSLGAETQYF.

CDR3 residues: CAWRTGGNSPLHF. CDR3 in DNA: TGTGCCTGGCGGACAGGGGGAAATTCACCCCTCCACTTT. The rearrangement links TRBV30 to TRBJ1-6, with 10 bases matching TRBD1. CDR1 is GTSNPN, CDR2 SVGIG, per germline (reference sequence). The V segment lost 5 bases and the J segment 7 bases; nucleotides outside the gene matches: 2. The CDR3 runs 13 residues.

V is TRBV18 and J is TRBJ2-7, with 8 bases aligning to TRBD1. This CDR3 is built from 14 residues. Germline lookup yields CDR1 KGHSH and CDR2 LQKENI. The junction had 6 bases not matched to a gene; V was cut back by 3 bases and J by 5 bases. CDR3 bases: TGTGCCAGCTCACCGGCCAGGGGGCTGGACGAGCAGTACTTC. Its translation: CASSPARGLDEQYF.

The rearrangement links TRBV28 to TRBJ2-1; TRBD2 aligns across 7 bases. V gave up 3 bases and J gave up 2 bases; unmatched junction bases: 4. The CDR3 consists of 15 residues. CDR1 and CDR2 from the germline V gene are MDHEN and SYDVKM. The CDR3 DNA reads TGTGCCAGCAGTTTCACTAGCGCGCCCTACAATGAGCAGTTCTTC. Translation gives CASSFTSAPYNEQFF. The entire variable domain, with the rest obtained from reference TRBV28 and TRBJ2-1, is as follows: DVKVTQSSRYLVKRTGEKVFLECVQDMDHENMFWYRQDPGLGLRLIYFSYDVKMKEKGDIPEGYSVSREKKERFSLILESASTNQTSMYLCASSFTSAPYNEQFFGPGTRLTVL.

The rearrangement links TRBV27 to TRBJ1-5; a weak D match, TRBD1 (6 bases). The CDR3 has 15 residues. V lost 3 bases and J lost 7, with 16 bases in between. From germline, CDR1 is MNHEY and CDR2 SMNVEV (reference sequence). CDR3 bases: TGTGCCAGCAGTTTTCACTCCGGACAGATACAGCCCCAGCATTTT. It specifies CASSFHSGQIQPQHF.

The genes are TRBV23-1 and TRBJ2-7, with 9 bases identical to TRBD1. TRBV23-1 is an open reading frame, and its role is uncertain. CDR3 size: 15 residues. V shed 4 bases, J shed 3 bases, and the junction held 7 bases outside the gene matches. CDR3 DNA: TGCGCCAGCAGTCCGTCGGGACAGGGAGACTACGAGCAGTACTTC. Translated, it gives CASSPSGQGDYEQYF.

This clone was observed a few times. The V call is TRBV18, the J call TRBJ2-5; TRBD2 agrees at 9 bases. The trim removed 3 bases at V and 4 bases at J, leaving 15 bases unmatched. The CDR3 has 18 amino acids. Germline V lookup: CDR1 KGHSH, CDR2 LQKENI. For the CDR3, the DNA is TGTGCCAGCTCACCTTATAGCGGGAGAAGGGTTGACGGAGAGACCCAGTACTTC. Protein product: CASSPYSGRRVDGETQYF.

The V gene is TRBV18, the J gene TRBJ1-2, with TRBD1 matching over 7 bases. Germline V gene lookup returns CDR1 KGHSH and CDR2 LQKENI. With V trimmed by 3 bases and J by 7 bases, 8 bases remained unmatched. The CDR3 length is 14 residues. The CDR3 region has the DNA TGTGCCAGCTCACCCCGAGACAGGGCTAGTGGCTACACCTTC. Translated, it gives CASSPRDRASGYTF.